Sequencing of this T cell receptor (beta chain) was carried out in a study of cytomegalovirus exposure and HLA in healthy donors. Study-wide results and caveats: Later analysis showed most CMV-associated TCR beta chains appearing HLA-restricted. Later analysis indicated greater clonal expansion among HLA-associated TCR beta chains than among equally common other chains.

Whereas donors were nominally healthy upon sampling, unrecorded immune exposures were probable. The CDR3 totals 14 residues. The V end was cut by 0 bases, the J end by 2 bases, with 9 bases between. Germline CDR1 reads SGDLS; CDR2 reads YYNGEE. Worth noting for this clone: Its antigen is as yet unknown.

The PCR contained 60 Vbeta and 13 Jbeta primers. The table came from immunoSEQ multiplex PCR; TCRdb's copy has only in-frame clones and leaves some out. The sample has approximately 140,000 clones; 65% to 85% are singletons. J is TRBJ2-7 and V is TRBV9, with D perhaps matching TRBD1 (6 bases). The clonotype comes from a male donor in good health and CMV-seronegative. The sequenced sample consisted of PBMCs. In DNA form, the CDR3 reads TGTGCCAGCAGCGTAGATCGGGACACCTACGAGCAGTACTTC. Its protein is CASSVDRDTYEQYF. The full variable domain, its missing parts supplied by reference TRBV9 and TRBJ2-7, is DSGVTQTPKHLITATGQRVTLRCSPRSGDLSVYWYQQSLDQGLQFLIQYYNGEERAKGNILERFSAQQFPDLHSELNLSSLELGDSALYFCASSVDRDTYEQYFGPGTRLTVT.